These T cell receptor beta chains were read from a single sample in a study of T cell responses to AZD1222 COVID-19 vaccine. Here immunoSEQ multiplex PCR was the method, and the copy in TCRdb shows in-frame clones only, minus some. The table lists under 150,000 clones, nearly 95% of them singletons. Sequencing was performed on peripheral blood, taken 28 days after the second AZD1222 dose. Receptors originate from an adult who received the AZD1222 COVID-19 vaccine. CDR3s include the opening cysteine and the closing phenylalanine or tryptophan. Each record gives: V gene, clone size, D gene, J gene, CDR3 protein, CDR3 DNA. The D gene is left open where the match is weak. Size tells how often a clone was seen (once, few, many) or the class of an expanded clone, and some rows leave it out.

TRBV27	.	TRBD2	TRBJ2-7	CASSPRASGTYEQYF	TGTGCCAGCAGTCCCCGGGCTAGCGGTACCTACGAGCAGTACTTC
TRBV6-5	.	.	TRBJ2-4	CASIQKNIQYF	TGTGCCAGTATCCAGAAAAACATTCAGTACTTC
TRBV10-3	.	TRBD1	TRBJ2-5	CAIGEQGVGETQYF	TGTGCCATCGGGGAACAGGGGGTCGGTGAGACCCAGTACTTC
TRBV7-9	.	.	TRBJ1-1	CASSLMGGNTEAFF	TGTGCCAGCAGCTTAATGGGGGGAAACACTGAAGCTTTCTTT
TRBV2	.	.	TRBJ1-5	CASSVRQTYSNQPQHF	TGTGCCAGCAGTGTCCGACAGACATATAGCAATCAGCCCCAGCATTTT
TRBV25-1	.	.	TRBJ1-2	CASKGGIGAGEGGYTF	TGTGCCAGCAAAGGAGGGATCGGGGCAGGGGAGGGTGGCTACACCTTC
TRBV28	once	.	TRBJ1-4	CASSLAGVGNEKLFF	TGTGCCAGCAGTTTAGCAGGGGTGGGAAATGAAAAACTGTTTTTT
TRBV28	few	.	TRBJ2-1	CASSFSRNNEQFF	TGTGCCAGCAGTTTTAGCAGGAACAATGAGCAGTTCTTC
TRBV7-9	.	TRBD2	TRBJ2-2	CASSRGLADTGELFF	TGTGCCAGCAGCCGGGGACTAGCTGACACCGGGGAGCTGTTTTTT
TRBV6-4	.	.	TRBJ2-3	CASSDSVGWGSNTDTQYF	TGTGCCAGCAGTGACTCCGTGGGTTGGGGATCGAACACAGATACGCAGTATTTT
TRBV25-1	.	.	TRBJ2-1	CASSEEYEQFF	TGTGCCAGCAGTGAAGAGTATGAGCAGTTCTTC
TRBV27	.	TRBD1	TRBJ1-5	CASSLRGTRDRGPYSNQPQHF	TGTGCCAGCAGTTTAAGGGGGACGAGGGACAGGGGCCCTTATAGCAATCAGCCCCAGCATTTT
TRBV2	.	TRBD1	TRBJ2-1	CASSKRTGGSYNEQFF	TGTGCCAGCAGTAAACGGACAGGGGGCTCCTACAATGAGCAGTTCTTC
TRBV3-1/TRBV3-2	few	TRBD2	TRBJ2-2	CASTPGLAGPNTGELFF	TGTGCCAGCACCCCGGGACTAGCGGGCCCGAACACCGGGGAGCTGTTTTTT
TRBV4-3	.	.	TRBJ1-5	CASSQDNNQPQHF	TGCGCCAGCAGCCAAGATAACAATCAGCCCCAGCATTTT
TRBV30	.	TRBD2	TRBJ2-5	CAWSPGLAGGGETQYF	TGTGCCTGGAGTCCCGGACTAGCGGGAGGGGGAGAGACCCAGTACTTC
TRBV7-9	few	TRBD1	TRBJ2-7	CASSPTGYSYEQYF	TGTGCCAGCAGCCCGACAGGGTATTCCTACGAGCAGTACTTC
TRBV27	.	.	TRBJ1-5	CASSLYPTQPQHF	TGTGCCAGCAGTTTATACCCAACTCAGCCCCAGCATTTT
TRBV3-1/TRBV3-2	.	.	TRBJ1-3	CASSRYSTGENTIYF	TGTGCCAGCAGCCGTTACAGTACCGGAGAAAACACCATATATTTT
TRBV7-3	.	.	TRBJ1-1	CASSTRGGNTEAFF	TGTGCCAGCAGCACTCGGGGGGGAAACACTGAAGCTTTCTTT
TRBV9	.	TRBD2	TRBJ2-3	CASSVGITSGRAGGTDTQYF	TGTGCCAGCAGCGTAGGGATTACTAGCGGGAGGGCCGGGGGGACAGATACGCAGTATTTT
TRBV6-5	.	.	TRBJ2-4	CASRPKDSRGNIQYF	TGTGCCAGCAGGCCTAAGGACAGCCGAGGGAACATTCAGTACTTC
TRBV28	.	.	TRBJ2-5	CASTPRDTHQETQYF	TGTGCCAGCACCCCTCGGGACACCCACCAAGAGACCCAGTACTTC
TRBV29-1	.	.	TRBJ1-1	CSVWTSRGYTEAFF	TGCAGCGTTTGGACTTCCCGGGGTTACACTGAAGCTTTCTTT
TRBV6-5	once	.	TRBJ1-4	CASSSRGLKLFF	TGTGCCAGCAGTTCCAGGGGACTAAAACTGTTTTTT
TRBV19	.	TRBD2	TRBJ2-1	CASSPLIAGAGDEQFF	TGTGCCAGTAGTCCCCTAATAGCGGGAGCGGGCGATGAGCAGTTCTTC
TRBV20-1	once	TRBD1	TRBJ1-6	CSASPDRVGSPLHF	TGCAGTGCTAGTCCCGACAGGGTCGGGTCACCCCTCCACTTT
TRBV28	.	TRBD1	TRBJ1-5	CASRKGASNQPQHF	TGTGCCAGCAGAAAGGGGGCAAGCAATCAGCCCCAGCATTTT
TRBV14	.	.	TRBJ2-2	CASSQAVRATGELFF	TGTGCCAGCAGCCAAGCGGTTAGGGCCACCGGGGAGCTGTTTTTT
TRBV6-1	.	.	TRBJ1-1	CASSEVSGGEAFF	TGTGCCAGCAGTGAGGTGTCGGGGGGTGAAGCTTTCTTT
TRBV19	.	.	TRBJ1-2	CASSLDRLYGYTF	TGTGCCAGTAGCCTAGACAGACTCTATGGCTACACCTTC